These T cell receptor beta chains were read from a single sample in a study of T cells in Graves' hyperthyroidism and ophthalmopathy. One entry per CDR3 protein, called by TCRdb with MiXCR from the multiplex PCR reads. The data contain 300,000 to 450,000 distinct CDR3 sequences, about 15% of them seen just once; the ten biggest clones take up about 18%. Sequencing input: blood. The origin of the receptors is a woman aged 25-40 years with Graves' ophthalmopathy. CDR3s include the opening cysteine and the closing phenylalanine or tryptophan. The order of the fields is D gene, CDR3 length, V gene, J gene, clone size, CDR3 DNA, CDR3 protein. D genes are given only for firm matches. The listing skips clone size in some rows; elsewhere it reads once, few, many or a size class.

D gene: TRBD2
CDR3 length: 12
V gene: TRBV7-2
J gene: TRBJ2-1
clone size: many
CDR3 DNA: TGTGCCAGCAGCCTAGCGGGGGGGCCTCAGTTCTTC
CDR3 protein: CASSLAGGPQFF

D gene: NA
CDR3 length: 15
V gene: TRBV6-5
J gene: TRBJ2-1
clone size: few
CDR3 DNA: TGTGCCAGCAGTTACTCCTATCCCTCCTACAATGAGCAGTTCTTC
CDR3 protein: CASSYSYPSYNEQFF

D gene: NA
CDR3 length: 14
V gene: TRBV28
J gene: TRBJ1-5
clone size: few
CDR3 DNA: TGTGCCAGCAGTTTGTACGGAGTTAATCAGCCCCAGCATTTT
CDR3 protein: CASSLYGVNQPQHF

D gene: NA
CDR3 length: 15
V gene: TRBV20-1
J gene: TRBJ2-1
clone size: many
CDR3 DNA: TGCAGTGCTAGAGACAAATTCGGGGTTTACAATGAGCAGTTCTTC
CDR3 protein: CSARDKFGVYNEQFF

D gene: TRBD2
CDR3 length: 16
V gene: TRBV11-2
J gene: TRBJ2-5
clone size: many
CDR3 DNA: TGTGCCAGCAGCCGGGACTACACTATACCCCAAGAGACCCAGTACTTC
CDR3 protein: CASSRDYTIPQETQYF

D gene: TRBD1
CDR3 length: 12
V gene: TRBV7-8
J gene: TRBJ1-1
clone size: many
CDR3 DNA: TGTGCCAGCAGCATAGGGACAGATGAAGCTTTCTTT
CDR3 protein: CASSIGTDEAFF

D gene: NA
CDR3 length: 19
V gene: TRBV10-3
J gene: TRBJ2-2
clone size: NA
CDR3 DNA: TGTGCCATCAGTGAGCTGGGACTCAGGGGGTGGAAGCACACCGGGGAGCTGTTTTTT
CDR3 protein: CAISELGLRGWKHTGELFF

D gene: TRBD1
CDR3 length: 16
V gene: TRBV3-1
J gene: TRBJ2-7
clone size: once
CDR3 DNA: TGTGCCAGCAGCCCCACACAGGGGGCAAACCCTCGCGAGCAGTACTTC
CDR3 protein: CASSPTQGANPREQYF

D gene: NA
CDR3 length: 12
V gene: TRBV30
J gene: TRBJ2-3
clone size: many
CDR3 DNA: TGTGCCTGGAGCCGGTGGCCAGATACGCAGTATTTT
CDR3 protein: CAWSRWPDTQYF

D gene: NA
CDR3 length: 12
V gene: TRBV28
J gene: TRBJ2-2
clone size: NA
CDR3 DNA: TGTGCCAGCAAGAAAAGCACCGGGGAGCTGTTTTTT
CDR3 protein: CASKKSTGELFF

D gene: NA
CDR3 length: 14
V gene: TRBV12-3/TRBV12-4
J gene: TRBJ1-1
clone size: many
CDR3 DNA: TGTGCCAGCAGTTTCGGGGTGACGAACACTGAAGCTTTCTTT
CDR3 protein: CASSFGVTNTEAFF

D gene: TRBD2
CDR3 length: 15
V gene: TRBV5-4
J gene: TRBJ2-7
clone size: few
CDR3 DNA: TGTGCCAGCAGCATTAGCGGGTATACCTCCTACGAGCAGTACTTC
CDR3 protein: CASSISGYTSYEQYF

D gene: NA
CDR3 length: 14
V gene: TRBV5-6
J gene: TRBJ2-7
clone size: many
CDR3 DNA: TGTGCCAGCAGCTTCGGCCACCAACCCTACGAGCAGTACTTC
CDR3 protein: CASSFGHQPYEQYF

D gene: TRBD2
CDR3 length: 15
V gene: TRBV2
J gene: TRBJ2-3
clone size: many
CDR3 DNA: TGTGCCAGCAGTGAAAATGTAGGTAGCGGGGATACGCAGTATTTT
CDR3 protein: CASSENVGSGDTQYF

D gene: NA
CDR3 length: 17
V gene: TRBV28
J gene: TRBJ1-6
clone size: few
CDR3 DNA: TGTGCCAGCAGCCCGGCTGGACAGAGCTCCTATAATTCACCCCTCCACTTT
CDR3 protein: CASSPAGQSSYNSPLHF

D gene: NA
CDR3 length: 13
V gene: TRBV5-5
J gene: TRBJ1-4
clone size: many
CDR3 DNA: TGTGCCAGCAGCTTTAACAGGGCTGAAAAACTGTTTTTT
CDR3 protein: CASSFNRAEKLFF

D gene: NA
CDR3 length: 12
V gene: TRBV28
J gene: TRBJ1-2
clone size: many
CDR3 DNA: TGTGCCAGCAGGGCCACTAACTATGGCTACACCTTC
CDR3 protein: CASRATNYGYTF